This T cell receptor (beta chain) came from a study of blood T cell repertoires in COVID-19. Overall study: Sources were T cells, B-cell-depleted T cells, or PBMCs; the material itself was cDNA or gDNA.

Those enrolled in Seattle joined during active infection and were followed longitudinally afterward. Measured with immunoSEQ multiplex PCR; TCRdb has only the in-frame clones, and not every one. The table lists 300,000 to 400,000 clones, 90% of them singletons. After removal of 5 bases from V and 4 bases from J, the junction contained 8 bases not matched to a gene. The CDR3 is made up of 17 amino acids. Germline CDR1 is SGHTA and CDR2 is FQGNSA. Source material: peripheral blood. The origin of this receptor is a woman aged 25-40 years with COVID-19, enrolled during active disease. The chain combines TRBV7-2 with TRBJ2-2, with 12 positions matching TRBD2. DNA of the CDR3: TGTGCCAGCAGCCCCTGGACTAGCGGGATCTTCACCGGGGAGCTGTTTTTT. This codes for CASSPWTSGIFTGELFF.